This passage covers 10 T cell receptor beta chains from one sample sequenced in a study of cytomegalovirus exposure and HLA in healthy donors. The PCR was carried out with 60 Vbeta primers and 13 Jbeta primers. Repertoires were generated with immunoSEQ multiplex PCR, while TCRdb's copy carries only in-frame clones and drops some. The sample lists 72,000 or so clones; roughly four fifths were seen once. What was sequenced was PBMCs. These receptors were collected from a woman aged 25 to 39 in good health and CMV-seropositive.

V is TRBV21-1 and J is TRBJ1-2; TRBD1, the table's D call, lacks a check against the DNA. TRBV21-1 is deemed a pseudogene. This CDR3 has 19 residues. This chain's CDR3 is CASSKVPPRTGAPLYGYTF. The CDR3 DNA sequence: TGTGCCAGCAGCAAAGTACCCCCCCGGACAGGGGCTCCACTCTATGGCTACACCTTC.

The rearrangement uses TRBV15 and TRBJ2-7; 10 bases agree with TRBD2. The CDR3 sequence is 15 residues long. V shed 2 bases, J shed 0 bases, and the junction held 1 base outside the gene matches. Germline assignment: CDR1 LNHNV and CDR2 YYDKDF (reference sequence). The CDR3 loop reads CATSRLAGVSYEQYF. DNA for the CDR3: TGTGCCACCAGCAGACTAGCGGGAGTCTCCTACGAGCAGTACTTC.

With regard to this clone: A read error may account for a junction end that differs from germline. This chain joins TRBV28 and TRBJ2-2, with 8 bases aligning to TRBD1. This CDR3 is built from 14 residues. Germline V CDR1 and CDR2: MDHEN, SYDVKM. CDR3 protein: CASTTGGNAGELFF. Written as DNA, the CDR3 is TGTGCCAGCACCACAGGGGGGAACGCCGGGGAGCTGTTTTTT. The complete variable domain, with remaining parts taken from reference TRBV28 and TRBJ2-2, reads DVKVTQSSRYLVKRTGEKVFLECVQDMDHENMFWYRQDPGLGLRLIYFSYDVKMKEKGDIPEGYSVSREKKERFSLILESASTNQTSMYLCASTTGGNAGELFFGEGSRLTVL.

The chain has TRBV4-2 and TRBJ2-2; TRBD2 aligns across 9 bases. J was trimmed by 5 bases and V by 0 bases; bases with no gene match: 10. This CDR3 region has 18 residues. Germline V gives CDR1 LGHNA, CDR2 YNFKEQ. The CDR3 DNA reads TGTGCCAGCAGCCAAGAACATGGAGCGGGAGGACGGACCGGGGAGCTGTTTTTT. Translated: CASSQEHGAGGRTGELFF.

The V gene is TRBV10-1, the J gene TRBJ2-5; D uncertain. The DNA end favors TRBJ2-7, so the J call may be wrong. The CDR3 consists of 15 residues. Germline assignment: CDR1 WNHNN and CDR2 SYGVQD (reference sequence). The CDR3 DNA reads TGCGCCAGCAGTGAAGGTGACTTGCAAACCTACGAGCAGTACTTC. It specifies CASSEGDLQTYEQYF.

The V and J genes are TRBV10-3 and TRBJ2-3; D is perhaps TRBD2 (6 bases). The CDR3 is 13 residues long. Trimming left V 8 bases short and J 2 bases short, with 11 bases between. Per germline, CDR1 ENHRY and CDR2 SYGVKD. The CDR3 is CAIGVAATDTQYF. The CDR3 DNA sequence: TGTGCCATCGGTGTAGCGGCCACAGATACGCAGTATTTT.

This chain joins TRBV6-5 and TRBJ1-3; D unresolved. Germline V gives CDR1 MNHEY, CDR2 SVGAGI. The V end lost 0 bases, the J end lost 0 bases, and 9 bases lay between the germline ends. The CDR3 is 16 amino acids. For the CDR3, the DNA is TGTGCCAGCAGTTACTCGACTCCGAGCTCTGGAAACACCATATATTTT. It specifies CASSYSTPSSGNTIYF.

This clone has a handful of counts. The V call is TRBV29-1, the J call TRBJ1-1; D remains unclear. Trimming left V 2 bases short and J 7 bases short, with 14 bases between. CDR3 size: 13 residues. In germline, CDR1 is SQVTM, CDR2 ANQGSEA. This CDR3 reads CSVERGITSEAFF. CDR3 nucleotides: TGCAGCGTTGAACGCGGGATAACCAGTGAAGCTTTCTTT.

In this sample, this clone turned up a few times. The CDR3 region has the DNA TGTGCCAGCAGTTTATGGTCGGCTAGTTTCGCCAAAGAGACCCAGTACTTC. It codes for CASSLWSASFAKETQYF. The chain carries TRBV28 and TRBJ2-5; D is ambiguous. V was clipped by 0 bases and J by 3 bases, with 17 bases between them. Germline V gene lookup returns CDR1 MDHEN and CDR2 SYDVKM. This CDR3 is built from 17 residues.

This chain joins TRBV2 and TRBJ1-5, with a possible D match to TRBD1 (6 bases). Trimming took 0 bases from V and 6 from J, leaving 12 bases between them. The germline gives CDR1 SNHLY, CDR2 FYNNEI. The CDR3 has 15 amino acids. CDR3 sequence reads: CASSEALSGVQPQHF. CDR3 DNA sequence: TGTGCCAGCAGTGAAGCTCTATCAGGGGTTCAGCCCCAGCATTTT.